The rows below give T cell receptor beta chains drawn from one sample of a study of blood T cell repertoires in COVID-19. Some clones are missing from TCRdb's copy, which holds only in-frame ones; the method was immunoSEQ multiplex PCR. The data hold more than 95,000 clones, with more than 70% observed a single time. The sequencing input was peripheral blood. These receptors originate from a woman older than 75 with acute or convalescent COVID-19. The CDR3 runs from the conserved cysteine through the conserved F or W. Each record gives: J gene, D gene, V gene, clone size, CDR3 protein, CDR3 DNA. D genes are given only for firm matches. Some rows have no size entry. The others give once, few or many, or a class for an expanded clone.

>TRBJ1-2|TRBD1|TRBV27|NA
CASSLGGQVNYGYTF
TGTGCCAGCAGTTTAGGGGGACAGGTTAACTATGGCTACACCTTC
>TRBJ2-5|TRBD1|TRBV7-6|NA
CASSPLSTGRQETQYF
TGTGCCAGCAGCCCCCTGTCGACAGGGCGCCAAGAGACCCAGTACTTC
>TRBJ2-4|TRBD1|TRBV6-1|NA
CASSGGNTGGRAKNIQYF
TGTGCCAGCAGTGGTGGTAACACAGGGGGACGAGCCAAAAACATTCAGTACTTC
>TRBJ1-3|TRBD1|TRBV5-5|NA
CASSWGDSSGNTIYF
TGTGCCAGCAGCTGGGGGGACAGCTCTGGAAACACCATATATTTT
>TRBJ2-7|NA|TRBV19|NA
CASSIGLPSSYEQYF
TGTGCCAGTAGTATCGGACTCCCTTCCTCCTACGAGCAGTACTTC
>TRBJ1-2|NA|TRBV28|NA
CASSGVGGRDYGYTF
TGTGCCAGCAGCGGGGTGGGCGGTCGGGACTATGGCTACACCTTC
>TRBJ1-1|NA|TRBV2|NA
CASSRGLDTEAFF
TGTGCCAGCTCCCGAGGGTTGGACACTGAAGCTTTCTTT
>TRBJ1-2|NA|TRBV6-5|NA
CASSYSGSNYGYTF
TGTGCCAGCAGTTACTCGGGCAGTAACTATGGCTACACCTTC
>TRBJ2-6|NA|TRBV5-1|NA
CASSSNVYSSGANVLTF
TGCGCCAGCAGCTCAAACGTCTATTCTTCTGGGGCCAACGTCCTGACTTTC
>TRBJ2-6|NA|TRBV2|NA
CASSSGVGANVLTF
TGTGCCAGCAGCTCGGGGGTCGGGGCCAACGTCCTGACTTTC
>TRBJ1-2|TRBD1|TRBV9|NA
CASSVYYRDRGSGYTF
TGTGCCAGCAGCGTATACTACCGGGACAGGGGCTCTGGCTACACCTTC
>TRBJ2-5|NA|TRBV5-5|once
CASSLMGLETQYF
TGTGCCAGCAGCTTAATGGGGCTGGAGACCCAGTACTTC
>TRBJ1-5|TRBD1|TRBV25-1|NA
CASQGASNQPQHF
TGTGCCAGTCAGGGGGCCAGCAATCAGCCCCAGCATTTT
>TRBJ1-2|TRBD1|TRBV5-4|NA
CASSLGGQGAGGYTF
TGTGCCAGCAGCTTGGGGGGACAGGGGGCAGGTGGCTACACCTTC
>TRBJ1-4|NA|TRBV6-5|NA
CASSYRRGGEEKLFF
TGTGCCAGCAGTTACCGCCGGGGGGGGGAGGAAAAACTGTTTTTT
>TRBJ2-1|TRBD2|TRBV28|NA
CASRSSGRAYNEQFF
TGTGCCAGCAGGTCCAGCGGGAGGGCCTACAATGAGCAGTTCTTC
>TRBJ1-2|NA|TRBV6-1|NA
CASSELNYGYTF
TGTGCCAGCAGTGAACTCAACTATGGCTACACCTTC
>TRBJ1-1|NA|TRBV7-3|few
CASSLAGRPEAFF
TGTGCCAGCAGCTTAGCCGGGAGACCTGAAGCTTTCTTT
>TRBJ2-1|TRBD1|TRBV7-2|NA
CASSIDRGNYNEQFF
TGTGCCAGCAGCATCGACAGGGGGAATTACAATGAGCAGTTCTTC
>TRBJ2-1|TRBD2|TRBV5-1|NA
CASSLELSSGVNEQFF
TGCGCCAGCAGCTTGGAGCTCTCTAGCGGGGTAAATGAGCAGTTCTTC
>TRBJ2-7|NA|TRBV6-5|NA
CASGQSLWEQYF
TGTGCCAGCGGACAGTCCCTTTGGGAGCAGTACTTC
>TRBJ2-2|NA|TRBV9|once
CASSRGTGEVRLFF
TGTGCCAGCAGCCGCGGAACAGGGGAGGTTAGGCTGTTTTTT
>TRBJ1-6|TRBD1|TRBV11-1|NA
CASSTGQESISPLHF
TGTGCCAGCAGCACTGGACAGGAGTCCATTTCACCCCTCCACTTT
>TRBJ1-5|NA|TRBV7-9|NA
CASSWAGSNQPQHF
TGTGCCAGCAGCTGGGCAGGTTCCAATCAGCCCCAGCATTTT
>TRBJ1-2|TRBD1|TRBV11-2|NA
CASSYSDSGTGTYGYTF
TGTGCCAGCAGCTATTCAGATTCCGGGACAGGCACCTATGGCTACACCTTC
>TRBJ1-1|TRBD1|TRBV7-6|NA
CASSLRTGGMNTEAFF
TGTGCCAGCAGCTTACGGACAGGGGGTATGAACACTGAAGCTTTCTTT
>TRBJ1-1|NA|TRBV7-2|NA
CASSLAGRDTEAFF
TGTGCCAGCAGCTTAGCAGGACGGGATACTGAAGCTTTCTTT
>TRBJ1-5|NA|TRBV6-6|NA
CASSYSGQGNNQPQHF
TGTGCCAGCAGTTACTCCGGGCAGGGAAACAATCAGCCCCAGCATTTT
>TRBJ1-1|NA|TRBV29-1|NA
CSVNGQKNTEAFF
TGCAGCGTTAACGGACAGAAGAACACTGAAGCTTTCTTT
>TRBJ1-6|NA|TRBV6-4|NA
CASRAGSSVNSPLHF
TGTGCCAGCAGAGCAGGATCCTCGGTGAATTCACCCCTCCACTTT
>TRBJ1-3|TRBD1|TRBV5-4|few
CASTRRGGTGNTIYF
TGTGCCAGCACCCGGCGAGGGGGCACTGGAAACACCATATATTTT